The clone carrying this T cell receptor beta chain was found many times. What it recognizes is unknown. This CDR3 comprises 12 residues. Trimming pared 5 bases from V and 3 bases from J, leaving 10 bases between. Germline CDR1 reads DFQATT; CDR2 reads SNEGSKA (reference sequence). Production of TCR cDNA was by 5'RACE template switching, which also added a universal primer site and UMIs. TCRdb recomputed calls from the 5' RACE reads with MiXCR, one row per CDR3 protein. The repertoire holds approximately 580,000 distinct CDR3 sequences, with around a sixth as singletons. The sample originates from a study of T cells after yellow fever vaccination. Overall study context: The fractions with low cell numbers were processed using SMART-Seq v4 Ultra Low Input.

Study results and caveats: The booster saw the reappearance of most primary-vaccination clones (about 95% CD4, about 85% CD8).

This specimen was PBMCs, taken less than 6 days after the first yellow fever vaccination. The chain couples TRBV20-1 to TRBJ1-1, with a possible D match to TRBD1 (6 bases). The clonotype was recovered from a man in his late teens or twenties who received the YFV17D yellow fever vaccine. The CDR3, as DNA: TGCAGTGCTTACGACAGGCACACTGAAGCTTTCTTT. It specifies CSAYDRHTEAFF.